This T cell receptor (beta chain) appears in the sequencing data of a study of T cells in localized non-small cell lung cancer. Trimming at V came to 4 bases and at J to 3 bases, leaving 4 bases not matched to a gene. Looked up from germline, CDR1 is SGHRS and CDR2 is YFSETQ. The CDR3 runs to 16 residues. To note about this clone: Antigen unknown.

Broader study findings: In adjacent lung appeared a median around 62 of the top 100 tumor clones. Sequence data derive from only one tumor region, so heterogeneity remains possible. The greatest T cell clonality was found in uninvolved adjacent lung (higher than in tumor).

Method: immunoSEQ multiplex PCR; TCRdb's copy keeps in-frame clones and lacks some. The sample carries around 15,000 clones, around 91% recorded once. The TCR originated in a woman aged 40-69 years with stage III lung adenocarcinoma. Source: peripheral blood mononuclear cells, taken before any cancer treatment. The rearrangement joins TRBV5-1 to TRBJ2-1; TRBD2 aligns across 13 bases. The CDR3 protein is CASSTGTSGNYNEQFF. The CDR3 coding sequence is TGCGCCAGCAGCACTGGGACTAGCGGGAACTACAATGAGCAGTTCTTC.